Below, 25 T cell receptor beta chains from the same sample are listed, as sequenced in a study of CD8 T cells in ankylosing spondylitis. TCRdb fed the 5' RACE reads into MiXCR, producing one record per CDR3 protein. This table holds about 150,000 distinct CDR3 sequences, just under 7.5% found once. Material for sequencing was blood, either unsorted or a sorted T cell fraction (not recorded which). The source of these receptors is a female donor with ankylosing spondylitis or in good health (not recorded which).

This clonotype appeared many times. The CDR3 is CASSPSLNEKLFF. CDR3 DNA: TGTGCCAGCTCACCGAGTCTGAATGAAAAACTGTTTTTT. The V and J genes are TRBV18 and TRBJ1-4; D is ambiguous. The V end lost 3 bases, the J end lost 5 bases, and 7 bases lay between the germline ends. Germline V CDR1 and CDR2: KGHSH, LQKENI. The CDR3 has 13 residues.

About this clonotype: This may be a read error: a much more frequent sequence differs by one nucleotide. V is TRBV7-2 and J is TRBJ1-2; D uncertain. The CDR3 runs to 16 residues. Germline V lookup: CDR1 SGHTA, CDR2 FQGNSA. V was clipped by 3 bases and J by 0 bases, with 14 bases between them. CDR3 sequence: CASSLAGRTSNYGYTF. The CDR3 bases are TGTGCCAGCAGCTTGGCAGGACGGACCTCTAACTATGGCTACACCTTC.

This clonotype was seen many times. This chain joins TRBV18 and TRBJ2-1; perhaps TRBD2 as D (6 bases). Trimming left V 0 bases short and J 4 bases short, with 13 bases between. Germline V gives CDR1 KGHSH, CDR2 LQKENI. This CDR3 is built from 16 residues. CDR3 nucleotide sequence: TGTGCCAGCTCACCACCGGAGGGCGCTGGGTACAATGAGCAGTTCTTC. Translation gives CASSPPEGAGYNEQFF.

This clonotype occurred many times. The CDR3 sequence: CASSLVAGQGAEEQFF. The CDR3 region has the DNA TGTGCCAGCAGCTTAGTAGCGGGACAGGGGGCTGAAGAGCAGTTCTTC. This chain connects TRBV7-9 to TRBJ2-1, with 12 bases matching TRBD1. Trimming cost V 1 base and J 10 bases; bases outside gene matches: 8. The germline gives CDR1 SEHNR, CDR2 FQNEAQ (reference sequence). The CDR3 is 16 amino acids.

This clonotype was picked up many times. V is TRBV20-1 and J is TRBJ2-1, with D possibly matching TRBD1 (7 bases). Germline V gene data show CDR1 as DFQATT and CDR2 as SNEGSKA (reference sequence). V lost 5 bases and J 12 bases, leaving 17 bases between the germline ends. The CDR3 extends over 12 amino acids. The CDR3 sequence is CSAPEGAKGQFF. In DNA form, the CDR3 reads TGCAGTGCTCCGGAGGGGGCGAAGGGGCAGTTCTTC.

This clonotype was detected once. Given a much more abundant clone one base away, this may be a read error. The CDR3 does not close with the conserved phenylalanine or tryptophan, likely indicating a read error. This chain joins TRBV12-3 or TRBV12-4 and TRBJ1-4; maybe TRBD1 (6 bases). This CDR3 contains 14 residues. V was cut by 6 bases and J by 8 bases, with 16 bases left in between. The CDR3 coding sequence is TGTGCCAGCAGGTCACAGGGATTTGGAGAAAAACTGTTTCTT. Its protein is CASRSQGFGEKLFL.

V and J are TRBV7-8 and TRBJ2-5, with 12 nucleotides matching TRBD2. Germline V CDR1 and CDR2: SGHVS, FQNEAQ. V shed 2 bases and J 2 bases; nucleotides not matched to a gene: 6. This CDR3 is 17 amino acids long. The CDR3 DNA reads as TGTGCCAGCAGCTTAAGACTAGCGGGGGCGGTGCAAGAGACCCAGTACTTC. It codes for CASSLRLAGAVQETQYF.

The chain is built from TRBV20-1 and TRBJ2-7; D gene ambiguous. Between the trimmed V and J ends, which lost 5 bases and 1 base, there was a span of 12 bases. The CDR3 contains 13 residues. Germline values: CDR1 DFQATT, CDR2 SNEGSKA (reference sequence). The CDR3 reads CSAPVPKSYEQYF. CDR3 bases: TGCAGTGCTCCCGTACCGAAGTCCTACGAGCAGTACTTC.

This clonotype was recorded many times. V is TRBV12-3 or TRBV12-4 and J is TRBJ1-6; 7 nucleotides align to TRBD1. The CDR3 runs 14 residues. Germline trimming cut 6 bases from V and 7 bases from J; bases unmatched to any gene: 6. CDR3 sequence (DNA): TGTGCCAGCAGACCCGAACAGGGGAATTCACCCCTCCACTTT. It codes for CASRPEQGNSPLHF.

This clonotype has ten or more counts. This chain links TRBV5-8 with TRBJ2-7; 7 nucleotides match TRBD1. Germline CDR1 is SGHTS and CDR2 is YDEGEE. Unmatched junction bases numbered 8, after V lost 4 bases and J lost 7 bases. CDR3 size: 13 residues. In DNA form, the CDR3 reads TGTGCCAGCAGCCCGACAGGGTTTGGGGAGCAGTACTTC. This gives the protein CASSPTGFGEQYF.

The table lists this clonotype with many counts. J is TRBJ2-5 and V is TRBV29-1; D unresolved. Trimming removed 2 bases at V and 5 bases at J, with 3 bases between. Germline-derived CDR1 and CDR2 are SQVTM and ANQGSEA. The length of the CDR3 is 10 residues. The DNA for the CDR3 is TGCAGCGTTGAAATGGAGACCCAGTACTTC. It encodes CSVEMETQYF.

This clonotype was seen at least ten times. The chain uses TRBV5-1 and TRBJ2-3; D gene unclear. The CDR3 has 12 amino acids. V lost 3 bases and J 4 bases, leaving 6 bases between the germline ends. CDR1 and CDR2 (germline): SGHRS, YFSETQ. In DNA form, the CDR3 reads TGCGCCAGCAGCTCGACCGCAGATACGCAGTATTTT. Encoded protein: CASSSTADTQYF.

This sequence joins TRBV6-1 and TRBJ1-3, with a possible D match to TRBD1 (5 bases). CDR3 length: 15 amino acids. Germline CDR1 MNHNS, CDR2 SASEGT. V lost 6 bases and J 0 bases, leaving 12 bases between the germline ends. The CDR3 coding sequence is TGTGCCAGCAGAGACAGACCCTACTCTGGAAACACCATATATTTT. Translating gives CASRDRPYSGNTIYF.

This clonotype was picked up many times. This chain uses TRBV20-1 with TRBJ1-2; a weak D match, TRBD1 (5 bases). The V gene lost 3 bases and the J gene lost 4 bases, with 21 bases spanning the gap. The CDR3 loop spans 16 amino acids. The germline V gene has CDR1 DFQATT and CDR2 SNEGSKA (reference sequence). CDR3 nucleotides: TGCAGTGCTAGGGGAATCGGGACTGTCCGAGGCTATGGCTACACCTTC. Amino acids: CSARGIGTVRGYGYTF.

This clonotype occurred many times. The CDR3 DNA reads as TGCGCCAGCCGGACAGGGGCAAATGAAGCTTTCTTT. Translating it yields CASRTGANEAFF. This chain links TRBV5-1 with TRBJ1-1, with TRBD1 matching over 9 bases. The V gene end was trimmed by 7 bases and the J gene end by 7 bases; junction bases not matched to a gene: 5. The CDR3 has 12 amino acids. CDR1 and CDR2 (germline): SGHRS, YFSETQ.

In this sample, this clonotype turned up many times. The chain employs TRBV3-1 and TRBJ1-6; D not certain. Looked up from germline, CDR1 is LGHDT and CDR2 is YNNKEL (reference sequence). The CDR3 covers 16 residues. V was shortened by 1 base and J by 8 bases, with 15 bases between the two germline ends. Written as DNA, the CDR3 is TGTGCCAGCAGCCAAGTGCGTCGGGCCGAACATTCACCCCTCCACTTT. It specifies CASSQVRRAEHSPLHF.

The V call is TRBV6-5, the J call TRBJ1-2, with 11 bases aligning to TRBD1. V was clipped by 2 bases and J by 4 bases; unmatched bases: 3. Germline loops: CDR1 MNHEY, CDR2 SVGAGI. The CDR3 consists of 15 residues. The CDR3 DNA reads as TGTGCCAGCAGTTACACGGGACAGGGGGGCTATGGCTACACCTTC. Translated: CASSYTGQGGYGYTF.

This clonotype showed up many times. This rearrangement joins TRBV5-5 to TRBJ2-2; no reliable D call. The V and J ends lost 3 bases and 7 bases respectively, with 10 bases between them. The germline gives CDR1 SGHKS, CDR2 YYEKEE (reference sequence). The CDR3 sequence is 13 residues long. CDR3 sequence (DNA): TGTGCCAGCAGCTCCCTCCCAAACGGGGAGCTGTTTTTT. Translating it yields CASSSLPNGELFF.

This clonotype was picked up many times. V is TRBV29-1 and J is TRBJ1-2, with TRBD1 matching over 8 bases. The CDR3 runs 13 residues. V shed 7 bases and J 3 bases; nucleotides not matched to a gene: 7. Germline lookup yields CDR1 SQVTM and CDR2 ANQGSEA. CDR3 amino acids: CSAADRDHYGYTF. The CDR3 DNA reads as TGCAGCGCTGCGGACAGGGACCACTATGGCTACACCTTC.

This clonotype was observed at least ten times. J is TRBJ2-1 and V is TRBV12-3 or TRBV12-4; TRBD2 aligns across 9 bases. V shed 5 bases, J shed 4 bases, and the junction held 9 bases outside the gene matches. This CDR3 is 16 amino acids long. The CDR3 bases are TGTGCCAGCAGTCGCCCCGGGCTAGCGGGATACAATGAGCAGTTCTTC. This gives the protein CASSRPGLAGYNEQFF.

This clonotype was observed many times. The chain joins TRBV29-1 to TRBJ2-7; 9 nucleotides line up with TRBD1. The V gene's germline CDR1 is SQVTM and CDR2 ANQGSEA. V lost 3 bases and J lost 0; bases outside the gene matches: 3. There are 14 residues in the CDR3. The CDR3 is CSVDPGQGSYEQYF. The CDR3 DNA is TGCAGCGTTGACCCGGGACAGGGCTCCTACGAGCAGTACTTC.

This clonotype was detected only a few times. The chain is built from TRBV28 and TRBJ2-5, with TRBD1 matching 7 bases. Germline V lookup: CDR1 MDHEN, CDR2 SYDVKM. V dropped 4 bases and J dropped 1; count of bases not matched to a gene: 6. The CDR3 covers 15 residues. The CDR3 coding sequence is TGTGCCAGCAGTTCACAGGGGTGGGGCCAAGAGACCCAGTACTTC. Its protein is CASSSQGWGQETQYF.

This clonotype was recorded many times. The V call is TRBV4-3, the J call TRBJ1-5; the D is unclear. From germline, CDR1 is LGHNA and CDR2 YSLEER. The CDR3 sequence is 13 residues long. The ends were cut back, 0 bases at V and 6 bases at J, with 6 bases in the middle. CDR3 nucleotides: TGCGCCAGCAGCCAAGACGGGATTCAGCCCCAGCATTTT. This gives the protein CASSQDGIQPQHF.

This clonotype was seen at least ten times. The rearrangement joins TRBV5-1 to TRBJ1-5, with D perhaps TRBD1 (5 bases). Germline V gene data show CDR1 as SGHRS and CDR2 as YFSETQ. The CDR3 runs 13 residues. V was clipped by 0 bases and J by 11 bases, with 12 bases between them. As DNA, the CDR3 is TGCGCCAGCAGCTTGGTGGTCGGGGGTTCCCAGCATTTT. Translating gives CASSLVVGGSQHF.

Comments on this clonotype: Being one base from a much bigger clone, this may be a read error. The CDR3 DNA sequence: TGTGCCAGCAGTTCCGGGATTTTGAGGCAAGAGACCCAGCACTTC. Translation: CASSSGILRQETQHF. This chain connects TRBV2 to TRBJ2-5, with a weak D call TRBD2 (5 bases). Germline V CDR1 and CDR2: SNHLY, FYNNEI. The CDR3 extends over 15 amino acids.